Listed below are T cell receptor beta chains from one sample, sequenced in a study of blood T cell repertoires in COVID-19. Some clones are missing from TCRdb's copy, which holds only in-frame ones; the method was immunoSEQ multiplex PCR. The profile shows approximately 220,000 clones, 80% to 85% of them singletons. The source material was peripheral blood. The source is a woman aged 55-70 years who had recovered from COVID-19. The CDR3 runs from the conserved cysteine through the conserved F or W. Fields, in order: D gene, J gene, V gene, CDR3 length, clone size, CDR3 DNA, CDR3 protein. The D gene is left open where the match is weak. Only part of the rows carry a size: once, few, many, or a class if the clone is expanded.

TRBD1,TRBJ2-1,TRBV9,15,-,TGTGCCAGCAGCGTAGTAGGACAGGACCGCAATGAGCAGTTCTTC,CASSVVGQDRNEQFF
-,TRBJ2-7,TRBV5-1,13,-,TGCGCCAGCAGCTTATTACACTACTACGAGCAGTACTTC,CASSLLHYYEQYF
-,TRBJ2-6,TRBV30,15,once,TGTGCCTGGAGTGTAATCTCTAGGGGGGCCAACGTCCTGACTTTC,CAWSVISRGANVLTF
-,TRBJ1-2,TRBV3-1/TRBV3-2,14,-,TGTGCCAGCAGCCAAGATCAAACAAGCTATGGCTACACCTTC,CASSQDQTSYGYTF
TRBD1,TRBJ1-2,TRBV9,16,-,TGTGCCAGCAGCGTAGGGACCGCAGGGGGCGGCTATGGCTACACCTTC,CASSVGTAGGGYGYTF
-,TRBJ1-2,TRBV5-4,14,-,TGTGCCAGCAGCTTAGGCGGTGCAGACTATGGCTACACCTTC,CASSLGGADYGYTF
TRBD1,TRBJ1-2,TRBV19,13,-,TGTGCCAGTGGGGACAGAAGGGCTTATGGCTACACCTTC,CASGDRRAYGYTF
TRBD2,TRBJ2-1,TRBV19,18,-,TGTGCCAGTAAGGCCGGGCGCGGCGGGGGGGCTCCTAACAATGAGCAGTTCTTC,CASKAGRGGGAPNNEQFF
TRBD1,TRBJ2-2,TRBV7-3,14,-,TGTGCCAGCAGCTCGGGACAGGGGTTCGGGGAGCTGTTTTTT,CASSSGQGFGELFF
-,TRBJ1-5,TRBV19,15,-,TGTGCCAGTAGAAGGGACATTGCACCCTATCAGCCCCAGCATTTT,CASRRDIAPYQPQHF
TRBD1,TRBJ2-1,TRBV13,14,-,TGTGCCAGCAGCAGAGGGACAGGGAACAATGAGCAGTTCTTC,CASSRGTGNNEQFF
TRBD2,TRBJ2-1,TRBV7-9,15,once,TGTGCCAGCAGCTTTGGCTTAGCGGGGGGGCATGAGCAGTTCTTC,CASSFGLAGGHEQFF
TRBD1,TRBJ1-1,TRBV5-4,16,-,TGTGCCAGCAGCCCAGGGGGGACAGGGGAACAGGGTCAAGCTTTCTTT,CASSPGGTGEQGQAFF
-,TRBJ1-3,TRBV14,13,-,TGTGCCAGCAGCCAGACAGCTGGAAACACCATATATTTT,CASSQTAGNTIYF
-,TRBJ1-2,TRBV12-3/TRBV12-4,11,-,TGTGCCAGCAGCTACAACAGCGGCTACACCTTC,CASSYNSGYTF
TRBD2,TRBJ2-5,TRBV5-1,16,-,TGCGCCAGCAGCTCGGGACTAGCGGGGGTACGAGAGACCCAGTACTTC,CASSSGLAGVRETQYF
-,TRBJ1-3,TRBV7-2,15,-,TGTGCCAGCAGCTTACTTCTGGGGTCGGGGAACACCATATATTTT,CASSLLLGSGNTIYF
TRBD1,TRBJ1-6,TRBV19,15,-,TGTGCCAGTAGTATGGGACAGGGGCTTGAGGTACCCCTCCACTTT,CASSMGQGLEVPLHF
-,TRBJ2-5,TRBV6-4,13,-,TGTGCCAGCAGTGAAGAAGGAGGAGAAACCCAGTACTTC,CASSEEGGETQYF
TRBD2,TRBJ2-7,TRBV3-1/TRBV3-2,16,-,TGTGCCAGCAGCCAAGGGGGAGGGGGACTAGCCTACGAGCAGTACTTC,CASSQGGGGLAYEQYF
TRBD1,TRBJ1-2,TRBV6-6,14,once,TGTGCCAGCAGTTTGACAGGGTTCGGCTATGGCTACACCTTC,CASSLTGFGYGYTF
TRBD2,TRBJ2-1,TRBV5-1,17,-,TGCGCCAGCAGCCGGGGACTAGCGGGGGGTGCTTTAGATGAGCAGTTCTTC,CASSRGLAGGALDEQFF
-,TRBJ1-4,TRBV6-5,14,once,TGTGCCAGCAGTCCACAGGGTACTAATGAAAAACTGTTTTTT,CASSPQGTNEKLFF
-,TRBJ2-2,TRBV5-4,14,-,TGTGCCAGCAGCGTTCTGGGAGGCACCGGGGAGCTGTTTTTT,CASSVLGGTGELFF
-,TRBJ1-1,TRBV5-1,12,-,TGCGCCAGCAGAGACATGAACACTGAAGCTTTCTTT,CASRDMNTEAFF
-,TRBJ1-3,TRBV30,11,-,TGTGCCTGGAGTGTCCTACGGTCCATATATTTT,CAWSVLRSIYF
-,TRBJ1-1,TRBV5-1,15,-,TGCGCCAGCAGCTTTGGAGAAAGGGGTGGCACTGAAGCTTTCTTT,CASSFGERGGTEAFF
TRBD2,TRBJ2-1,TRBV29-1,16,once,TGCAGCGTTGAAGGGGTTGAGGCGGGGGGATACAATGAGCAGTTCTTC,CSVEGVEAGGYNEQFF
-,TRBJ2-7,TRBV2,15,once,TGTGCCAGCACCCCGACCCGACTCCGGGGAGGCGAGCAGTACTTC,CASTPTRLRGGEQYF
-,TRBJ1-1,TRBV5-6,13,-,TGTGCCAGCAGCTTGGGAGCGGGAACTGAAGCTTTCTTT,CASSLGAGTEAFF